This TCR beta chain was profiled in a study of a mutant IDH1 vaccine in newly diagnosed glioma. Clones were read by immunoSEQ multiplex PCR, and TCRdb kept only the in-frame ones, dropping some. The profile covers tens of thousands of clones, with about 80% appearing a single time and roughly 10% taken by the ten largest. Regarding time point: baseline, week 1 (first vaccination visit). The sample's treatment: pre-vaccination baseline after standard-of-care therapy. This specimen was peripheral blood mononuclear cells (PBMCs), taken from a glioma patient treated with radiotherapy, temozolomide or both. The clonotype was recovered from a man aged 50-60 years with glioma. Some clones in this sample may be carry-over from other donors' samples.

The CDR3 region has the DNA TGTGCCAGCAGCCAGGGGTCGGGGGGTGAAAAACTGTTTTTT. This encodes CASSQGSGGEKLFF. V usage is TRBV9 and J usage is TRBJ1-4, with TRBD1 as a possible D gene (6 bases). Germline CDR1 reads SGDLS; CDR2 reads YYNGEE. The CDR3 runs to 14 residues. V dropped 4 bases and J dropped 7 bases, with 14 bases sitting between them. The variable domain in full, completed from reference TRBV9 and TRBJ1-4, reads DSGVTQTPKHLITATGQRVTLRCSPRSGDLSVYWYQQSLDQGLQFLIQYYNGEERAKGNILERFSAQQFPDLHSELNLSSLELGDSALYFCASSQGSGGEKLFFGSGTQLSVL.